This T cell receptor (beta chain) came from a study of PD-L1 blockade in urothelial cancer. Whole-study context: Atezolizumab at 1,200 mg intravenously every 3 weeks was started by patients around 2014. The analyses of blood took place 3 weeks (second dose) and 6 weeks after treatment start. The median T cell count in blood samples was 110,000 to 150,000.

The CDR3 covers 13 residues. Germline CDR1 SGDLS, CDR2 YYNGEE. Trimming left V 4 bases short and J 7 bases short, with 14 bases between. TCRdb's table, derived via immunoSEQ multiplex PCR, lists solely in-frame clones and lacks some. Of roughly 42,000 clones detected, more than 75% appear once; the ten largest clones hold 2.5% to 3%. Specimen: PBMCs, collected around atezolizumab (anti-PD-L1) treatment. The V call is TRBV9, the J call TRBJ1-1; D is perhaps TRBD1 (6 bases). The source of this sequence is a man in his 70s with urothelial cancer. The CDR3 spells CASSTRTASEAFF. The CDR3 DNA follows: TGTGCCAGCAGCACCAGGACAGCAAGTGAAGCTTTCTTT.